This TCR beta chain appears in the sequencing data of a study of T cell responses to AZD1222 COVID-19 vaccine. General study findings and limits: Spike was spanned by vaccine-associated CD4 TCRs, which were dominant at 160-218 and 743-854.

This clone came up once. Antigen specificity is unknown. TCRdb's table, derived via immunoSEQ multiplex PCR, lists solely in-frame clones and lacks some. Of 100,000 to 150,000 clones in the sample, 85% were seen once. Trimming stripped 5 bases from V and 1 base from J, with 11 bases between. Germline assignment: CDR1 SGHVS and CDR2 FQNEAQ. The CDR3 has 14 amino acids. The sequence came from an adult who received the MenACWY meningococcal vaccine as a control. This sample comprised peripheral blood, obtained 28 days after the second dose of the MenACWY control vaccine. This chain uses TRBV7-8 with TRBJ1-1; D is uncertain. CDR3 in amino acids: CASSVTWGNTEAFF. The DNA of the CDR3 is TGTGCCAGCAGCGTGACATGGGGGAACACTGAAGCTTTCTTT.